What follows are 32 T cell receptor beta chains derived from one specimen sequenced in a study of blood T cell repertoires in COVID-19. The data were produced by immunoSEQ multiplex PCR, yet TCRdb's version contains in-frame clones alone and is incomplete. The sample records around 46,000 clones, 80% to 90% being singletons. The sequenced sample was peripheral blood. The receptors were gathered from a man in his fifties or sixties with acute or convalescent COVID-19.

This chain connects TRBV11-2 to TRBJ1-3, with D perhaps matching TRBD1 (6 bases). CDR1 is SGHAT, CDR2 FQNNGV, per germline. V lost 2 bases, J lost 4 bases, and 15 bases lay in between. The CDR3 extends over 16 amino acids. CDR3 loop: CASSLNRVYSGNTIYF. In DNA, the CDR3 is TGTGCCAGCAGCTTAAACAGGGTATATTCGGGAAACACCATATATTTT.

The rearrangement links TRBV27 to TRBJ1-2, with TRBD1 as a possible D gene (6 bases). There are 17 residues in the CDR3. With 2 bases removed from V and 5 bases from J, the gap between germline ends came to 21 bases. From germline, CDR1 is MNHEY and CDR2 SMNVEV (reference sequence). CDR3 region: CASSLKLKTGSNYGYTF. CDR3 nucleotides: TGTGCCAGCAGTTTAAAATTAAAGACAGGCTCCAATTATGGCTACACCTTC.

The chain links TRBV2 to TRBJ2-2; TRBD1 matches at 7 bases. V was pared by 2 bases and J by 0 bases, with 9 bases of the junction left unmatched. The CDR3 covers 18 residues. Germline V gives CDR1 SNHLY, CDR2 FYNNEI. CDR3 in DNA: TGTGCCAGCAGTGAAAGGGAGACAGGGAACACGAACACCGGGGAGCTGTTTTTT. This codes for CASSERETGNTNTGELFF.

The chain is built from TRBV7-3 and TRBJ2-5; D possibly corresponds to TRBD2 (5 bases). V shed 5 bases and J shed 5 bases, with 12 bases lying between them. CDR3 length equals 13 residues. CDR1 SGHTA and CDR2 FQGTGA come from the germline V gene. The DNA for the CDR3 is TGTGCCAGCAGCCCGACTCGCGGGGAGACCCAGTACTTC. Its translation: CASSPTRGETQYF.

This clone has just a few counts. The rearrangement joins TRBV11-2 to TRBJ1-6; TRBD1 agrees at 9 bases. CDR1 SGHAT and CDR2 FQNNGV come from the germline V gene. This CDR3 is built from 14 residues. The trim removed 5 bases at V and 8 bases at J, leaving 4 bases unmatched. CDR3 in DNA: TGTGCCAGCAGCACCCGGACAGGGGATTCACCCCTCCACTTT. It specifies CASSTRTGDSPLHF. The full variable domain, completed using reference TRBV11-2 and TRBJ1-6, is EAGVAQSPRYKIIEKRQSVAFWCNPISGHATLYWYQQILGQGPKLLIQFQNNGVVDDSQLPKDRFSAERLKGVDSTLKIQPAKLEDSAVYLCASSTRTGDSPLHFGNGTRLTVT.

The V and J genes are TRBV4-3 and TRBJ1-1; 10 nucleotides align to TRBD1. The CDR3 is made up of 15 amino acids. CDR1 and CDR2 from the germline V gene are LGHNA and YSLEER. J gave up 5 bases and V 1 base, and 4 bases lay outside the gene matches. This chain's CDR3 is CASSQAWTGGTEAFF. CDR3 in DNA: TGCGCCAGCAGCCAAGCATGGACAGGGGGGACTGAAGCTTTCTTT.

The V call is TRBV5-4, the J call TRBJ1-3; TRBD1 matches 10 bases. With 5 bases clipped from V and 3 bases from J, the junction kept 8 bases outside the gene matches. CDR3 length: 16 amino acids. The germline V gene encodes CDR1 SGHNT and CDR2 YYREEE (reference sequence). This CDR3 is CASSSPGQGNGNTIYF. The CDR3 region has the DNA TGTGCCAGCAGTTCTCCGGGACAGGGGAATGGAAACACCATATATTTT.

The rearrangement joins TRBV30 to TRBJ1-1; 11 bases map to TRBD1. V lost 0 bases, J lost 8 bases, and 5 bases stayed unmatched. CDR1 is GTSNPN, CDR2 SVGIG, per germline (reference sequence). The CDR3 spans 14 residues. The CDR3 loop is CAWSVGGQGVEAFF. The CDR3 DNA follows: TGTGCCTGGAGTGTCGGGGGACAGGGGGTAGAAGCTTTCTTT.

The chain recombines TRBV6-5 with TRBJ1-3; D call uncertain. The CDR3 contains 15 residues. Trimming left V 7 bases short and J 0 bases short, with 13 bases between. Germline lookup yields CDR1 MNHEY and CDR2 SVGAGI. The CDR3 DNA reads TGTGCCAGCACGCCTAAACGGAGCTCTGGAAACACCATATATTTT. Its translation: CASTPKRSSGNTIYF.

V gene TRBV7-3 combines with J gene TRBJ1-1, with D perhaps matching TRBD1 (6 bases). V shed 1 base and J shed 4 bases, with 10 bases lying between them. The CDR3 runs 14 residues. Germline V gene lookup returns CDR1 SGHTA and CDR2 FQGTGA. The CDR3 DNA sequence: TGTGCCAGCAGCTTAAAGGGGGAAGGCACTGAAGCTTTCTTT. Translated: CASSLKGEGTEAFF. Variable domain in full (rest from reference TRBV7-3 and TRBJ1-1): GAGVSQTPSNKVTEKGKYVELRCDPISGHTALYWYRQSLGQGPEFLIYFQGTGAADDSGLPNDRFFAVRPEGSVSTLKIQRTERGDSAVYLCASSLKGEGTEAFFGQGTRLTVV.

This clone has a single count. The chain carries TRBV5-1 and TRBJ1-4; no reliable D call. CDR1 and CDR2 from the germline V gene are SGHRS and YFSETQ. Trimming shortened V by 4 bases and J by 8 bases, and 12 bases separated the two germline ends. The CDR3 consists of 13 residues. This CDR3 reads CASSDTTGEKLFF. The DNA for the CDR3 is TGCGCCAGCAGCGACACCACTGGGGAAAAACTGTTTTTT. Based on the CDR3 plus reference TRBV5-1 and TRBJ1-4, the full variable domain is KAGVTQTPRYLIKTRGQQVTLSCSPISGHRSVSWYQQTPGQGLQFLFEYFSETQRNKGNFPGRFSGRQFSNSRSEMNVSTLELGDSALYLCASSDTTGEKLFFGSGTQLSVL.

The genes are TRBV6-2 or TRBV6-3 and TRBJ2-3; 9 nucleotides match TRBD2. The CDR3 sequence is 16 residues long. The J segment lost 2 bases and the V segment lost 5 bases, leaving 8 bases of the junction unmatched. Per germline, CDR1 MNHEY and CDR2 SVGEGT. The CDR3 sequence is CASSTLAGGTTDTQYF. The DNA for the CDR3 is TGTGCCAGCAGTACGCTGGCGGGGGGGACCACAGATACGCAGTATTTT.

The CDR3 reads CASSYSGQSYNEQFF. Written as DNA, the CDR3 is TGTGCCAGCAGTTACTCGGGACAGTCCTACAATGAGCAGTTCTTC. The V and J genes are TRBV6-5 and TRBJ2-1; 7 bases line up with TRBD1. Germline V gene data show CDR1 as MNHEY and CDR2 as SVGAGI. This CDR3 region has 15 residues. J gave up 1 base and V 0 bases, and 0 bases lay outside the gene matches.

This chain links TRBV4-3 with TRBJ1-2; D perhaps matches TRBD1 (5 bases). The CDR3 extends over 13 amino acids. CDR1 is LGHNA and CDR2 is YSLEER in the germline V gene. V was shortened by 3 bases and J by 8 bases, with 13 bases between the two germline ends. The DNA of the CDR3 is TGCGCCAGCAGCCACCCAAGCGGGGGAGGCTACACCTTC. Amino acid sequence: CASSHPSGGGYTF.

Only a few counts were recorded for this clone. The gene calls are TRBV7-6 and TRBJ1-3; D gene uncertain. V was pared by 5 bases and J by 0 bases, with 8 bases between. The CDR3 sequence is 14 residues long. CDR1 and CDR2 from the germline V gene are SGHVS and FNYEAQ. CDR3 loop: CASSQPSSGNTIYF. In DNA form, the CDR3 reads TGTGCCAGCAGCCAACCGAGCTCTGGAAACACCATATATTTT.

The J gene is TRBJ1-2, the V gene TRBV3-1 (or the pseudogene TRBV3-2); D not certain. V lost 0 bases to trimming and J lost 0 bases, with 11 bases between them. CDR3 length: 16 residues. Germline loops: CDR1 LGHDT, CDR2 YNNKEL (reference sequence). CDR3 coding DNA: TGTGCCAGCAGCCAAGATCGGGTGACCCCTAACTATGGCTACACCTTC. This encodes CASSQDRVTPNYGYTF.

This clone is judged large. The rearrangement links TRBV2 to TRBJ1-6; 7 bases are a match to TRBD1. After removal of 0 bases from V and 0 bases from J, the junction contained 2 bases not matched to a gene. CDR1 SNHLY and CDR2 FYNNEI come from the germline V gene. CDR3 length: 17 residues. The CDR3 nucleotides read TGTGCCAGCAGTGAAGCAGGGGGCGGCTCCTATAATTCACCCCTCCACTTT. Encoded protein: CASSEAGGGSYNSPLHF.

The V gene is TRBV28, the J gene TRBJ1-1; maybe TRBD1 (5 bases). The CDR3 has 17 amino acids. Germline V gene data show CDR1 as MDHEN and CDR2 as SYDVKM. Trimming pared 2 bases from V and 1 base from J, leaving 17 bases between. The CDR3 here is CASSLPGTGRGNTEAFF. For the CDR3, the DNA is TGTGCCAGCAGTTTACCCGGGACTGGACGGGGGAACACTGAAGCTTTCTTT.

The chain recombines TRBV19 with TRBJ1-1; 7 positions match TRBD1. The germline gives CDR1 LNHDA, CDR2 SQIVND (reference sequence). The CDR3 length is 16 residues. The V gene end was trimmed by 6 bases and the J gene end by 3 bases; junction bases not matched to a gene: 13. CDR3 bases: TGTGCCAGTAGGCCCAGGGGGTTAAGAGGAGACACTGAAGCTTTCTTT. It specifies CASRPRGLRGDTEAFF. Filled out from reference TRBV19 and TRBJ1-1, the complete variable domain reads DGGITQSPKYLFRKEGQNVTLSCEQNLNHDAMYWYRQDPGQGLRLIYYSQIVNDFQKGDIAEGYSVSREKKESFPLTVTSAQKNPTAFYLCASRPRGLRGDTEAFFGQGTRLTVV.

CDR3 sequence (DNA): TGTGCCAGCAGCTTAGGAGGTCGGGGCACTGAAGCTTTCTTT. Its translation: CASSLGGRGTEAFF. The rearrangement uses TRBV7-9 and TRBJ1-1; D gene uncertain. The CDR3 is made up of 14 amino acids. Trimming left V 1 base short and J 4 bases short, with 10 bases between. CDR1 and CDR2 from the germline V gene are SEHNR and FQNEAQ (reference sequence).

V and J are TRBV6-2 or TRBV6-3 and TRBJ2-7; maybe TRBD1 (6 bases). CDR3 size: 14 residues. V was pared by 0 bases and J by 6 bases, with 12 bases between. Germline-derived CDR1 and CDR2 are MNHEY and SVGEGT. DNA for the CDR3: TGTGCCAGCAGTTACTCGGGTGTGGGGGCCGAGCAGTACTTC. Protein sequence: CASSYSGVGAEQYF.

V is TRBV2 and J is TRBJ2-6, with TRBD1 matching over 9 bases. The CDR3 extends over 17 amino acids. V was clipped by 6 bases and J by 0 bases; unmatched bases: 6. CDR1 and CDR2 from the germline V gene are SNHLY and FYNNEI. The CDR3 nucleotides read TGTGCCAGCAGAGAGACAGGGGGAAGCTCTGGGGCCAACGTCCTGACTTTC. Its translation: CASRETGGSSGANVLTF.

The chain has TRBV7-8 and TRBJ1-1, with D tentatively TRBD1 (5 bases). This CDR3 comprises 15 residues. CDR1 SGHVS and CDR2 FQNEAQ come from the germline V gene. Trimming took off 8 bases at V and 0 bases at J, with 16 bases between the two ends. CDR3 coding DNA: TGTGCCAGCGTTTTGGGGGGTGGGATGAACACTGAAGCTTTCTTT. Its translation is CASVLGGGMNTEAFF.

The gene calls are TRBV2 and TRBJ1-2, with D possibly TRBD1 on 5 matching bases. The CDR3 extends over 13 amino acids. V shed 10 bases and J shed 0 bases, with 12 bases lying between them. Per the germline V gene, CDR1 is SNHLY and CDR2 is FYNNEI. The CDR3, as DNA: TGTGCCACCTGCGGGGCAGCTAACTATGGCTACACCTTC. Protein product: CATCGAANYGYTF.

The chain carries TRBV19 and TRBJ1-2; no reliable D call. V was cut by 8 bases and J by 7 bases, with 11 bases left in between. The CDR3 runs to 11 residues. CDR1 and CDR2 from the germline V gene are LNHDA and SQIVND (reference sequence). The CDR3 nucleotides are TGTGCCAGTTGGTTTTATAGTGGCTACACCTTC. Translation: CASWFYSGYTF.

This clone was seen once. The V and J genes are TRBV7-9 and TRBJ1-6; D call uncertain. The germline CDR1 and CDR2 sequences are SEHNR and FQNEAQ (reference sequence). V was shortened by 8 bases and J by 8 bases, with 13 bases between the two germline ends. The CDR3 has 13 residues. The CDR3 loop reads CASALRRDSPLHF. The CDR3 nucleotides read TGTGCCAGCGCCCTGAGGCGAGATTCACCCCTCCACTTT. Full variable domain (rest looked up from reference TRBV7-9 and TRBJ1-6): DTGVSQNPRHKITKRGQNVTFRCDPISEHNRLYWYRQTLGQGPEFLTYFQNEAQLEKSRLLSDRFSAERPKGSFSTLEIQRTEQGDSAMYLCASALRRDSPLHFGNGTRLTVT.

V gene TRBV4-1 combines with J gene TRBJ1-1; 10 bases are shared with TRBD1. CDR3 size: 16 residues. With V trimmed by 5 bases and J by 6 bases, 12 bases remained unmatched. Germline CDR1 reads MGHRA; CDR2 reads YSYEKL. The CDR3 bases are TGCGCCAGCAGCACTGAAAAGGACAGGGGGTTTCCTGAAGCTTTCTTT. Its translation is CASSTEKDRGFPEAFF.

The gene calls are TRBV7-2 and TRBJ2-1; a possible D gene is TRBD1 (6 bases). This CDR3 comprises 19 residues. The V gene lost 4 bases and the J gene lost 0 bases, with 22 bases spanning the gap. CDR1 and CDR2 (germline): SGHTA, FQGNSA. CDR3 DNA sequence: TGTGCCAGCAGCTCGCCCGCGTACGGCCAGGGGCTCTCCTACAATGAGCAGTTCTTC. It codes for CASSSPAYGQGLSYNEQFF.

V gene TRBV6-2 or TRBV6-3 combines with J gene TRBJ1-1; no clear D gene. Germline V gene lookup returns CDR1 MNHEY and CDR2 SVGEGT. CDR3 size: 12 residues. Trimming stripped 4 bases from V and 1 base from J, with 4 bases between. DNA of the CDR3: TGTGCCAGCAGTTTCGGGAACACTGAAGCTTTCTTT. Translating it yields CASSFGNTEAFF.

This sequence joins TRBV7-2 and TRBJ2-5; 10 nucleotides align to TRBD2. The J segment lost 4 bases and the V segment lost 2 bases, leaving 4 bases of the junction unmatched. The germline V gene has CDR1 SGHTA and CDR2 FQGNSA. This CDR3 is 15 amino acids long. Written as DNA, the CDR3 is TGTGCCAGCAGCTTACAAGCGGGAGGGGCAGAGACCCAGTACTTC. It translates to CASSLQAGGAETQYF.

This rearrangement joins TRBV2 to TRBJ1-2; D remains unclear. Germline lookup yields CDR1 SNHLY and CDR2 FYNNEI. The length of the CDR3 is 15 residues. Trimming cost V 6 bases and J 4 bases, with 18 bases left between them. The CDR3 protein is CASRTRGTRFYGYTF. Here the CDR3 DNA reads TGTGCCAGCAGGACACGGGGTACAAGATTCTATGGCTACACCTTC.

The V and J genes are TRBV4-1 and TRBJ2-7; D perhaps matches TRBD1 (7 bases). Trimming took off 0 bases at V and 3 bases at J, with 15 bases between the two ends. Germline CDR1 MGHRA, CDR2 YSYEKL. This CDR3 is 16 amino acids long. This CDR3 is CASSQEEGADNYEQYF. In nucleotides, the CDR3 is TGCGCCAGCAGCCAAGAGGAGGGGGCGGACAACTACGAGCAGTACTTC.